The sample holds a few counts of the clone carrying this T cell receptor beta chain. The antigen is not known. CDR3 length: 16 amino acids. J lost 3 bases, V lost 8 bases, and 12 bases had no gene match. The germline gives CDR1 MNHNY, CDR2 SVGAGI (reference sequence). This specimen comes from a study of T cell repertoires in cytomegalovirus infection. Study summary: Public TCR beta signatures provided an indication of both CMV infection and a matching HLA type. General study points: Ex vivo, HLA-C-restricted CMV-specific TCR beta clonotypes prevailed over the rest of the response. Summed frequency of public TCR beta families distinguished CMV carriers with the relevant HLA.

TCRdb re-analysed the reads in MiXCR, keeping a single row per CDR3 protein. The sample yields over 300,000 distinct CDR3 sequences, more than 8% seen once. The material sequenced was PBMCs. The chain has TRBV6-6 and TRBJ2-3; 9 bases are a match to TRBD1. The TCR sequence derives from a human donor in good health (CMV status not recorded). Some clones in this sample may be carry-over from other donors' samples. Here the CDR3 DNA reads TGTGCCAGCCAATCCCGGAGGACAGGGGTTACAGATACGCAGTATTTT. Its translation is CASQSRRTGVTDTQYF.